One sample yielded the 12 T cell receptor beta chains listed below, sequenced in a study of multiple sclerosis patients with progressive multifocal leukoencephalopathy (dated by TCRdb to about 2019). Libraries were made using the immunoSEQ multiplex PCR assay. As stored in TCRdb, this immuneACCESS dataset retains in-frame rearrangements with V and J assigned. A fraction of the clones does not appear; measured against another copy, unresolved V genes explain less than half of the discrepancy, and the remainder lacks a known reason. In this sample the table shows around 30,000 clones, approximately 89% of which occur a single time. The biggest ten clones account for approximately 1.5% of the sample. Taken with the paper, the label for time point translates to: before natalizumab initiation. Sequenced input: PBMCs. Receptors were obtained from a human donor with multiple sclerosis.

Note on this clone: At one of its ends the junction is not consistent with the germline gene, which may arise from a read error. Other DNA sequences within the sample encode an identical CDR3. The J gene is TRBJ1-5, the V gene TRBV28; D ambiguous. Germline V CDR1 and CDR2: MDHEN, SYDVKM. The CDR3 contains 13 residues. In DNA form, the CDR3 reads TGCGCCAGCAGGACGGATAGCAATCAGCCCCAGCATTTT. Its translation: CASRTDSNQPQHF.

The J gene is TRBJ2-5, the V gene TRBV5-4; D is unresolved. From germline, CDR1 is SGHNT and CDR2 YYREEE (reference sequence). Trimming pared 0 bases from V and 4 bases from J, leaving 4 bases between. The CDR3 covers 12 residues. The CDR3 is CASSLEGETQYF. CDR3 nucleotides: TGTGCCAGCAGCTTGGAGGGAGAGACCCAGTACTTC.

This chain connects TRBV6-1 to TRBJ1-2; D unclear. V lost 2 bases and J lost 5, with 21 bases in between. CDR1 is MNHNS, CDR2 SASEGT, per germline. CDR3 length: 17 amino acids. CDR3: CASSETRVVASPYGYTF. In DNA, the CDR3 is TGTGCCAGCAGTGAAACTCGTGTCGTAGCTTCCCCGTATGGCTACACCTTC.

The V gene is TRBV11-2, the J gene TRBJ2-6, with 14 bases that match TRBD2. Germline V lookup: CDR1 SGHAT, CDR2 FQNNGV. The V gene end was trimmed by 0 bases and the J gene end by 2 bases; junction bases not matched to a gene: 3. This CDR3 is built from 19 residues. In DNA form, the CDR3 reads TGTGCCAGCAGCTTAGACGGACTAGCGGGAGGTCCTGGGGCCAACGTCCTGACTTTC. Residues: CASSLDGLAGGPGANVLTF.

The chain links TRBV4-3 to TRBJ1-4; weak D call: TRBD1 (5 bases). Germline V gives CDR1 LGHNA, CDR2 YSLEER. The germline V and J ends were trimmed by 0 bases and 8 bases, with 13 bases remaining between them. The CDR3 has 15 amino acids. CDR3 bases: TGCGCCAGCAGCCAAGAGGCCGGACATGGGGAAAAACTGTTTTTT. Its translation is CASSQEAGHGEKLFF.

This clone was seen a handful of times. V is TRBV5-6 and J is TRBJ2-7, with 8 bases that match TRBD1. With 5 bases clipped from V and 3 bases from J, the junction kept 7 bases outside the gene matches. Per the germline V gene, CDR1 is SGHDT and CDR2 is YYEEEE. The CDR3 is 14 residues long. The CDR3 sequence is CASRETGALYEQYF. In nucleotides, the CDR3 is TGTGCCAGCAGAGAGACAGGGGCTCTCTACGAGCAGTACTTC.

This clone has a handful of counts. Here the CDR3 reads CASSPGRYGYTF. The CDR3, as DNA: TGTGCCAGTAGTCCCGGACGGTATGGCTACACCTTC. V usage is TRBV19 and J usage is TRBJ1-2, with D unresolved. Between the trimmed V and J ends, which lost 5 bases and 5 bases, there was a span of 9 bases. Germline V lookup: CDR1 LNHDA, CDR2 SQIVND (reference sequence). The CDR3 is made up of 12 amino acids.

The genes are TRBV6-1 and TRBJ2-2; 10 nucleotides match TRBD2. Germline CDR1 MNHNS, CDR2 SASEGT. V lost 3 bases, J lost 5 bases, and 3 bases stayed unmatched. The CDR3 consists of 15 residues. This CDR3 is CASSDSTSGTGELFF. DNA for the CDR3: TGTGCCAGCAGTGACTCGACTAGCGGGACCGGGGAGCTGTTTTTT.

This clone occurred a few times. The chain employs TRBV7-2 and TRBJ1-5; D is possibly TRBD1 (6 bases). CDR3 length: 15 amino acids. Germline V gene data show CDR1 as SGHTA and CDR2 as FQGNSA. Trimming removed 1 base at V and 4 bases at J, with 11 bases between. The CDR3 DNA reads TGTGCCAGCAGCTTAGTCGGGGGGCAGAATCAGCCCCAGCATTTT. It yields the protein CASSLVGGQNQPQHF. The full variable domain, rest sourced from reference TRBV7-2 and TRBJ1-5, is GAGVSQSPSNKVTEKGKDVELRCDPISGHTALYWYRQSLGQGLEFLIYFQGNSAPDKSGLPSDRFSAERTGGSVSTLTIQRTQQEDSAVYLCASSLVGGQNQPQHFGDGTRLSIL.

The chain joins TRBV30 to TRBJ2-3; a weak D match, TRBD2 (6 bases). V lost 0 bases and J lost 5, with 12 bases in between. Germline V lookup: CDR1 GTSNPN, CDR2 SVGIG (reference sequence). The CDR3 totals 14 residues. Here the CDR3 DNA reads TGTGCCTGGAGTGTACGGCGGAGGGGAGATACGCAGTATTTT. Encoded protein: CAWSVRRRGDTQYF.

In DNA form, the CDR3 reads TGTGCCACCAGCATCGAGAACAGGGTCCGGACCGGGGAGCTGTTTTTT. Amino acids: CATSIENRVRTGELFF. V gene TRBV15 combines with J gene TRBJ2-2; a possible D gene is TRBD1 (6 bases). The length of the CDR3 is 16 residues. Per germline, CDR1 LNHNV and CDR2 YYDKDF (reference sequence). The V end was cut by 4 bases, the J end by 5 bases, with 17 bases between.

The chain joins TRBV30 to TRBJ2-7; 7 bases fit TRBD2. CDR1 is GTSNPN, CDR2 SVGIG, per germline (reference sequence). V lost 1 base, J lost 3 bases, and 0 bases stayed unmatched. This CDR3 is 12 amino acids long. CDR3 sequence: CAWSGGGYEQYF. The CDR3 DNA follows: TGTGCCTGGAGTGGGGGGGGCTACGAGCAGTACTTC. Variable domain in full (rest from reference TRBV30 and TRBJ2-7): SQTIHQWPATLVQPVGSPLSLECTVEGTSNPNLYWYRQAAGRGLQLLFYSVGIGQISSEVPQNLSASRPQDRQFILSSKKLLLSDSGFYLCAWSGGGYEQYFGPGTRLTVT.